Given below is one T cell receptor beta chain in context. Which antigen it targets is not known. Within one base of it there is no much larger clone, and no base qualities were kept. The entry originates in a study of OX40 agonist ivuxolimab in advanced cancers. Regarding the complete study: Ivuxolimab was an agonistic, fully human IgG2 monoclonal antibody directed against OX40 (CD134), a costimulatory receptor. Prior anti-PD-1, anti-PD-L1 or anti-CTLA-4 therapy was permitted, and checkpoint inhibitors had been received by roughly two fifths of dose-escalation patients. In the dose-escalation cohort, around four fifths of patients were male, and the mean age was approximately 60 years with a range of roughly 23 to 79. Peripheral TCRbeta sequencing aimed to test whether ivuxolimab altered TCR sequence diversity and caused clonal T-cell expansion. The paper describes the monotherapy dose-escalation part (N = 52 patients) of the phase I trial of ivuxolimab. Of the roughly 52 patients in dose escalation, 19 had hepatocellular carcinoma, about 15 had melanoma, 9 had renal cell carcinoma and 9 had head and neck cancer. Partial responses were achieved by three dose-escalation patients, of whom one had hepatocellular carcinoma and two had cutaneous melanoma. Intravenous ivuxolimab was administered to patients every 2 weeks at six dose levels: 0.01, 0.1, 0.3, 1.5, 3 and 10 mg/kg. Study-level results and caveats: Clonal expansion of both CD4+ and CD8+ blood T cells was observed from baseline to week 6 at doses 0.1 to 3.0 mg/kg. Low levels of normalized T-cell clonal expansion were also seen in some patients who did not respond. Antigen specificity was not determined for the clonally expanded peripheral T cells. In the 0.1-3.0 mg/kg groups, partial responders had among the lowest normalized peripheral clonal expansion, particularly in CD8+ T cells. After ivuxolimab, expanded clones were on average more numerous among CD8+ T cells than among CD4+ T cells.

Patients with autoimmune disease history or receiving systemic immunosuppression were excluded from the trial. Peripheral blood for TCR sequencing was collected from all dose cohorts at baseline, on cycle 4 day 1, and on cycle 7 day 1. Samples came from an open-label, multicenter, first-in-human phase I dose-escalation trial of ivuxolimab. Adults with locally advanced or metastatic melanoma, renal cell carcinoma, hepatocellular carcinoma or head and neck squamous cell carcinoma were enrolled in the trial. Before TCR sequencing, CD4+ T cells and CD8+ T cells from peripheral blood were sorted into separate populations. Genomic DNA was extracted from sorted cells for sequencing of the TCRbeta CDR3 region. The immunoSEQ Assay was used for sequencing of TCRbeta CDR3 regions. TCRdb's version of the immuneACCESS table is confined to in-frame rearrangements and falls short of the full clone set. An unresolved V gene accounts for under half of the shortfall where checked; the remainder is of unknown origin. This sample gives more than 40,000 clones in total; around 84% of them show up just once. Jointly, the top ten make up 20% to 25% of the sample.

Via the germline V gene, CDR1 is SGHDT and CDR2 YYEEEE. From the cysteine through the phenylalanine, the CDR3 covers 14 amino acids. The read is trimmed to its CDR3 DNA, 42 bases read in frame from base 1. A distance of 13 bases separates the germline ends of V and J, which lose 3 bases and 3 bases respectively. The input for sequencing was CD4+ or CD8+ T cells sorted from blood, taken in a trial of the OX40 agonist ivuxolimab. The clonotype originates from an adult with an advanced solid tumor such as melanoma, head and neck, liver or kidney cancer. The rearranged segments are TRBV5-6 and TRBJ2-7, with no confident D gene call. This receptor has the CDR3 CASSSSSALYEQYF. The nucleotide sequence reads as follows: TGTGCCAGCAGCTCCTCCAGCGCCCTCTACGAGCAGTACTTC.